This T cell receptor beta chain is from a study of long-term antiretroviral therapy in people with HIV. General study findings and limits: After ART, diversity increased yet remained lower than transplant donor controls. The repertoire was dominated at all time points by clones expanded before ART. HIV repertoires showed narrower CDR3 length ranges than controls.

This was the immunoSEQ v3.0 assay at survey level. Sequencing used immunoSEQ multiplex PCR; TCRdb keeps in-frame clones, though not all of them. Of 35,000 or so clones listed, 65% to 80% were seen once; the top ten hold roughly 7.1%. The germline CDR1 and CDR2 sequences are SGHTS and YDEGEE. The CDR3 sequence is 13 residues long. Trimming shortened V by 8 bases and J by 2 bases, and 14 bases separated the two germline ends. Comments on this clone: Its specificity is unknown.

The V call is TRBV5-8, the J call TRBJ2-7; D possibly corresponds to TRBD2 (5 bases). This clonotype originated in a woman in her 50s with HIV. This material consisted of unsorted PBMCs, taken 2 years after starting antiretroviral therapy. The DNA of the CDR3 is TGTGCCAGTTCTTGGACTTCGGCCTACGAGCAGTACGTC. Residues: CASSWTSAYEQYV.